This T cell receptor (beta chain) is from a study of graft-versus-host responses after intestinal transplantation. For the study at large: Grafts were multivisceral, liver-intestinal, or isolated intestinal.

Study-wide results and limits: Among recipient marrow samples, GvH clones were found; some appeared first in ileum or blood.

Note on this clone: Its antigen is unknown.

Profiled with immunoSEQ multiplex PCR; TCRdb holds only in-frame clones, not every one. This sample has under 150,000 clones, with 85% to 95% found just once. CDR1 is GTSNPN, CDR2 SVGIG, per germline (reference sequence). The CDR3 runs to 17 residues. The V and J ends lost 6 bases and 4 bases, in that order; junction bases with no gene match: 18. The sequence derives from a human donor who received an intestinal transplant. This material consisted of unstimulated CD4+ T cells sorted from spleen or lymph node cells, taken before intestinal transplant. The V gene is TRBV30, the J gene TRBJ1-2; 9 positions agree with TRBD1. DNA of the CDR3: TGTGCCTGCCTAGCTGAGAGGACAGGGGATATAATCTATGGCTACACCTTC. Translated, it gives CACLAERTGDIIYGYTF.